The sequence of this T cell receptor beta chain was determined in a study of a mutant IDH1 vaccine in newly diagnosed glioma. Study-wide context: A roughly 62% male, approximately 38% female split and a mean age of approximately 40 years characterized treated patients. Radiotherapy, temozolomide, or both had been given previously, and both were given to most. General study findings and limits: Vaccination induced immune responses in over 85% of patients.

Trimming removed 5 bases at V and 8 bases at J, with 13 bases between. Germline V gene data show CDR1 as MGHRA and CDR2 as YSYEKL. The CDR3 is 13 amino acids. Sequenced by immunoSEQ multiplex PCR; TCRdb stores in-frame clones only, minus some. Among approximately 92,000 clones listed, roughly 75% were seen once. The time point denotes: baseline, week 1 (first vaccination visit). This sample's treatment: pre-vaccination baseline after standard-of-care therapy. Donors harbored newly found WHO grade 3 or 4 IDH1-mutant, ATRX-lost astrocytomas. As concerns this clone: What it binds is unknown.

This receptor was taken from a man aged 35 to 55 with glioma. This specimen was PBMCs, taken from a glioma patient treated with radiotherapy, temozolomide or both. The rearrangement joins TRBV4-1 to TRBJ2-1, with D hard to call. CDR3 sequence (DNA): TGCGCCAGCAGCTTGCCCGGCTGGGATGAGCAGTTCTTC. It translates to CASSLPGWDEQFF.